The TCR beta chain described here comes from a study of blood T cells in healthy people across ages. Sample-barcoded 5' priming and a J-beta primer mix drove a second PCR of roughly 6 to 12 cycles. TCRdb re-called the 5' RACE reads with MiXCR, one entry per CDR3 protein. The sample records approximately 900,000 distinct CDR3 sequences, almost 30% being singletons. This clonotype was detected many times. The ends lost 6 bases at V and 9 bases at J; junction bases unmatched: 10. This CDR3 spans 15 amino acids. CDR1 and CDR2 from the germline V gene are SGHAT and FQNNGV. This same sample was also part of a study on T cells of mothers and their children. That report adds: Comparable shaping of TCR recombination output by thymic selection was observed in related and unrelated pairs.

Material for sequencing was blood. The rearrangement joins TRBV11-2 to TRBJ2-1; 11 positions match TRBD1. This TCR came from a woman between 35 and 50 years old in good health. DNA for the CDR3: TGTGCCAGCAGTTTTCCGGGACAGGGGGAGGTTGAGCAGTTCTTC. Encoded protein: CASSFPGQGEVEQFF.